This paragraph reports one T cell receptor (beta chain). The PCR used 60 Vbeta and 13 Jbeta primers. Measured with immunoSEQ multiplex PCR; TCRdb has only the in-frame clones, and not every one. The sample holds fewer than 85,000 clones, more than 75% seen once. The data were taken from a study of cytomegalovirus exposure and HLA in healthy donors. Germline V lookup: CDR1 MDHEN, CDR2 SYDVKM. The V gene end was trimmed by 3 bases and the J gene end by 11 bases; junction bases not matched to a gene: 3. The CDR3 spans 12 residues. The genes are TRBV28 and TRBJ2-1, with 8 bases lining up with TRBD2. The TCR comes from a male donor in good health and CMV-seropositive. The sequenced sample was PBMCs. The CDR3 spells CASSLPGGKQFF. The CDR3 DNA reads TGTGCCAGCAGTTTGCCGGGGGGGAAGCAGTTCTTC.